This TCR beta chain was sequenced during a study of T cell repertoires in cytomegalovirus infection. For the study at large: Matching HLA type, along with CMV infection, was indicated by public TCR beta signatures.

Broader study findings: Ex vivo responses were dominated by HLA-C-restricted CMV-specific TCR beta clonotypes.

The CDR3 extends over 16 amino acids. Trimming took 5 bases from V and 2 from J, leaving 16 bases between them. Of note for this clonotype: As yet, its antigen is unknown.

TCRdb analysed the reads with MiXCR anew, one entry per CDR3 protein. The repertoire holds about 570,000 distinct CDR3 sequences, with 40% as singletons. Material: cultured PBMCs, obtained from culture after CMV antigen stimulation. This clonotype was obtained from a human donor in good health (CMV status not recorded). Some clones in this sample may be carry-over from other donors' samples. The rearrangement links TRBV12-3 or TRBV12-4 to TRBJ1-5, with no clear D. The CDR3 DNA is TGTGCCAGCAGTGCCGGCCTTATCTCAGGCAATCAGCCCCAGCATTTT. Translated, it gives CASSAGLISGNQPQHF.